The next 9 T cell receptor beta chains were all read from a single sample in a study of spatial heterogeneity in lung cancer. Time point noted: sample taken at primary tumor resection. Unsorted whole RNA from tumor, nontumor lung or frozen PBMC underwent sequencing. MiXCR, applied by TCRdb to the 5' RACE reads, yields one record per CDR3 protein. The data hold over 75,000 distinct CDR3 sequences, with about 20% observed a single time. Here the sequenced sample was PBMCs, taken at surgery. Source of these receptors: a male donor with early-stage non-small cell lung cancer.

CDR3 residues: CAAWGGIESPLHF. The CDR3 DNA reads as TGTGCCGCCTGGGGGGGGATAGAATCACCCCTCCACTTT. The chain combines TRBV10-3 with TRBJ1-6; D might be TRBD1 (5 bases). This CDR3 spans 13 amino acids. Germline-derived CDR1 and CDR2 are ENHRY and SYGVKD. V lost 11 bases and J 10 bases, leaving 18 bases between the germline ends.

There are many counts of this clonotype. This CDR3 reads CASSSGTIDLAKNIQYF. Here the CDR3 DNA reads TGCGCCAGCAGCTCCGGGACAATCGACCTAGCCAAAAACATTCAGTACTTC. This chain links TRBV5-1 with TRBJ2-4; weak D call: TRBD1 (6 bases). Germline V lookup: CDR1 SGHRS, CDR2 YFSETQ. The CDR3 totals 17 residues. The germline V and J ends were trimmed by 3 bases and 0 bases, with 16 bases remaining between them.

The V and J genes are TRBV29-1 and TRBJ2-7, with D possibly being TRBD1 or TRBD2 (6 bases each). CDR3 length equals 12 residues. CDR1 is SQVTM and CDR2 is ANQGSEA in the germline V gene. Trimming stripped 7 bases from V and 3 bases from J, with 13 bases between. The CDR3 DNA follows: TGCAGCGCCCAGGGGACTTACTACGAGCAGTACTTC. This sequence encodes CSAQGTYYEQYF.

This clonotype was seen only a few times. V usage is TRBV7-2 and J usage is TRBJ1-4, with 8 bases that match TRBD1. Germline CDR1 reads SGHTA; CDR2 reads FQGNSA. The CDR3 runs to 15 residues. The J segment lost 0 bases and the V segment lost 7 bases, leaving 4 bases of the junction unmatched. In DNA, the CDR3 is TGTGCCAGCACTCAGGGGGCCACAACTAATGAAAAACTGTTTTTT. It yields the protein CASTQGATTNEKLFF.

The chain has TRBV20-1 and TRBJ2-7; TRBD2 matches 10 bases. After removal of 6 bases from V and 7 bases from J, the junction contained 12 bases not matched to a gene. CDR1 and CDR2 from the germline V gene are DFQATT and SNEGSKA (reference sequence). The CDR3 is 14 residues long. CDR3 in DNA: TGCAGTGCGCCCCGACTAGCGGGCAGTGGTGAGCAGTACTTC. This translates into CSAPRLAGSGEQYF.

The sample holds many counts of this clonotype. Written as DNA, the CDR3 is TGTGCCAGCAGTTCTCGCAGGGAGGGCTCACCCCTCCACTTT. Translation: CASSSRREGSPLHF. V and J are TRBV27 and TRBJ1-6; D perhaps matches TRBD1 (5 bases). Germline V gene sequence: CDR1 MNHEY, CDR2 SMNVEV (reference sequence). This CDR3 has 14 residues. V lost 4 bases, J lost 10 bases, and 14 bases lay in between.

About this clonotype itself: A much larger clone differs from this one at a single base, so this may be a read error. The chain carries TRBV7-9 and TRBJ2-1, with no clear D. The CDR3 covers 14 residues. Germline V lookup: CDR1 SEHNR, CDR2 FQNEAQ (reference sequence). The CDR3 DNA follows: TGTGTCAGCAGCTACTCCGGAGTAAAGGCGCCGGTGCTCTTC. It codes for CVSSYSGVKAPVLF.

CDR3 in amino acids: CSVDSGTREQYF. The CDR3 nucleotides read TGCAGCGTTGACTCAGGGACCCGCGAGCAGTACTTC. The chain recombines TRBV29-1 with TRBJ2-7; possibly TRBD1 or TRBD2 for D (5 bases each). The germline gives CDR1 SQVTM, CDR2 ANQGSEA. The CDR3 runs 12 residues. The ends were cut back, 3 bases at V and 6 bases at J, with 12 bases in the middle.

This chain links TRBV6-2 or TRBV6-3 with TRBJ2-1; 9 nucleotides align to TRBD1. Germline trimming cut 2 bases from V and 7 bases from J; bases unmatched to any gene: 12. CDR1 is MNHEY and CDR2 is SVGEGT in the germline V gene. This CDR3 spans 17 amino acids. CDR3 coding DNA: TGTGCCAGCAGTTACACTGCCCTGGGACAGGGATGGAATGAGCAGTTCTTC. It encodes CASSYTALGQGWNEQFF.